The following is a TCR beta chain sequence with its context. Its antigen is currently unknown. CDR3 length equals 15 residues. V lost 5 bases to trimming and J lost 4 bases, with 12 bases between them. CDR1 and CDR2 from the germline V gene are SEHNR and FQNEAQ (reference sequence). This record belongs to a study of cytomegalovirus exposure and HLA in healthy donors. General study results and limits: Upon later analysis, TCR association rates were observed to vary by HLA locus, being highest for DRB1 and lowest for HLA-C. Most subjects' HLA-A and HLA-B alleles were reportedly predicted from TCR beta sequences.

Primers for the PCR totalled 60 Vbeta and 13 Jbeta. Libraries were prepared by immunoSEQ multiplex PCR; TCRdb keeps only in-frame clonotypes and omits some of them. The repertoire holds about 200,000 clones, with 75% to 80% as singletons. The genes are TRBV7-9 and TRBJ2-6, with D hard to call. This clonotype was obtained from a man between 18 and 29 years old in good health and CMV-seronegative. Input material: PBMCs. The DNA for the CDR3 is TGTGCCAGCAGCACCCAGGCCCCCGGGGCCAACGTCCTGACTTTC. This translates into CASSTQAPGANVLTF.